The 17 T cell receptor beta chains given below trace back to one sample, sequenced in a study of blood T cell repertoires in COVID-19 (dated by TCRdb to the early 2020s). Libraries came from the immunoSEQ multiplex PCR assay. TCRdb provides this immuneACCESS table in a form limited to in-frame rearrangements. Some clones are lacking; in checked studies, under half of them reflect an unresolved V gene, and why the rest are absent is not known. Present in this sample are about 140,000 clones, about nine tenths of which were seen just once. The ten largest account for around 1.6% of the sample. Sequencing input: peripheral blood. These receptors all stem from a human donor in a cohort sampled during active COVID-19.

V and J are TRBV4-1 and TRBJ2-7, with 9 bases identical to TRBD1. Germline assignment: CDR1 MGHRA and CDR2 YSYEKL. With 4 bases clipped from V and 1 base from J, the junction kept 5 bases outside the gene matches. The CDR3 runs 15 residues. The CDR3 DNA sequence: TGCGCCAGCAGCCCGGGACAGGGTTGGTCCTACGAGCAGTACTTC. It codes for CASSPGQGWSYEQYF.

This sequence joins TRBV23-1 and TRBJ1-4, with TRBD1 matching 7 bases. TRBV23-1 is an open reading frame, and its role is uncertain. The CDR3 length is 13 residues. Trimming took 8 bases from V and 5 from J; bases not matched to a gene: 5. The CDR3 nucleotides are TGCGCCAGCGCTCGACAGGGAAATGAAAAACTGTTTTTT. It encodes CASARQGNEKLFF.

The chain joins TRBV29-1 to TRBJ2-1; 7 bases align to TRBD2. CDR1 is SQVTM and CDR2 is ANQGSEA in the germline V gene. J was trimmed by 0 bases and V by 4 bases; bases with no gene match: 0. CDR3 length equals 13 residues. Here the CDR3 DNA reads TGCAGCGTTGGCGGGAGCTCCTACAATGAGCAGTTCTTC. Its protein is CSVGGSSYNEQFF.

The chain combines TRBV3-1 (or the pseudogene TRBV3-2) with TRBJ2-7; D possibly corresponds to TRBD1 (6 bases). This CDR3 has 14 amino acids. Per the germline V gene, CDR1 is LGHDT and CDR2 is YNNKEL (reference sequence). Trimming removed 6 bases at V and 2 bases at J, with 14 bases between. The CDR3, as DNA: TGTGCCAGCAGGAATACAGGGACCCCCTACGAGCAGTACTTC. Translating it yields CASRNTGTPYEQYF.

The chain links TRBV7-2 to TRBJ2-7; a possible D gene is TRBD1 (5 bases). The CDR3 is 16 amino acids. Trimming removed 2 bases from V and 4 bases from J, with 18 bases in between. Germline lookup yields CDR1 SGHTA and CDR2 FQGNSA. The CDR3 reads CASSLSGRVWTYEQYF. CDR3 DNA: TGTGCCAGCAGCTTAAGTGGCAGGGTGTGGACATACGAGCAGTACTTC.

The chain recombines TRBV2 with TRBJ2-7, with TRBD1 matching over 9 bases. The CDR3 runs 14 residues. V gave up 4 bases and J gave up 2 bases; unmatched junction bases: 3. Germline loops: CDR1 SNHLY, CDR2 FYNNEI. CDR3 nucleotides: TGTGCCAGCAGTGGGGGACAGGGCCCCTACGAGCAGTACTTC. As protein: CASSGGQGPYEQYF. Based on the CDR3 plus reference TRBV2 and TRBJ2-7, the full variable domain is EPEVTQTPSHQVTQMGQEVILRCVPISNHLYFYWYRQILGQKVEFLVSFYNNEISEKSEIFDDQFSVERPDGSNFTLKIRSTKLEDSAMYFCASSGGQGPYEQYFGPGTRLTVT.

The chain employs TRBV21-1 and TRBJ2-1; TRBD2, the table's D call, was not compared with the DNA. TRBV21-1 is a documented pseudogene. This CDR3 region has 15 residues. Here the CDR3 DNA reads TGTGCCAGCAGAGGTAGGGGAGGTTCATACAATGAGCAGTTCTTC. It specifies CASRGRGGSYNEQFF.

This chain connects TRBV18 to TRBJ2-5; 13 bases fit TRBD2. Looked up from germline, CDR1 is KGHSH and CDR2 is LQKENI. This CDR3 is 16 amino acids long. V was pared by 3 bases and J by 2 bases, with 3 bases of the junction left unmatched. As DNA, the CDR3 is TGTGCCAGCTCACCCCGGACTAGCGGGGGACAAGAGACCCAGTACTTC. It translates to CASSPRTSGGQETQYF.

This chain uses TRBV18 with TRBJ2-5; D might be TRBD2 (5 bases). V lost 3 bases to trimming and J lost 1 base, with 9 bases between them. Germline loops: CDR1 KGHSH, CDR2 LQKENI. The CDR3 extends over 14 amino acids. CDR3: CASSPGRGQETQYF. The CDR3, as DNA: TGTGCCAGCTCACCGGGCCGGGGCCAAGAGACCCAGTACTTC.

The CDR3 bases are TGTGCCAGCAGCTTGGCCGGGCTAGCTGCAGATACGCAGTATTTT. Translated, it gives CASSLAGLAADTQYF. The genes are TRBV5-6 and TRBJ2-3; D is perhaps TRBD2 (5 bases). Germline V gene lookup returns CDR1 SGHDT and CDR2 YYEEEE. V lost 0 bases and J 4 bases, leaving 12 bases between the germline ends. CDR3 length equals 15 residues.

The chain joins TRBV6-5 to TRBJ1-2, with D possibly matching TRBD1 (6 bases). The CDR3 runs 13 residues. Germline V gene lookup returns CDR1 MNHEY and CDR2 SVGAGI. V lost 5 bases to trimming and J lost 4 bases, with 11 bases between them. CDR3 in DNA: TGTGCCAGCAGTCGGACAGCCCTCTATGGCTACACCTTC. This sequence encodes CASSRTALYGYTF.

The chain employs TRBV2 and TRBJ2-3; 10 bases are shared with TRBD1. CDR3 length: 15 amino acids. Trimming removed 3 bases from V and 3 bases from J; junction bases left unmatched: 3. Germline V gene lookup returns CDR1 SNHLY and CDR2 FYNNEI. The CDR3 DNA reads TGTGCCAGCAGTGATGACAGGGGGCTAACAGATACGCAGTATTTT. Translation: CASSDDRGLTDTQYF.

Remarks on this clone: Different DNA sequences within this sample yield the same CDR3. The chain joins TRBV19 to TRBJ2-1; 9 positions agree with TRBD1. Unmatched junction bases numbered 4, after V lost 9 bases and J lost 4 bases. The CDR3 is made up of 13 amino acids. Germline-derived CDR1 and CDR2 are LNHDA and SQIVND (reference sequence). The DNA of the CDR3 is TGTGCCAGCACAGGACAGGGGTACAATGAGCAGTTCTTC. Amino acids: CASTGQGYNEQFF. Based on the CDR3 plus reference TRBV19 and TRBJ2-1, the full variable domain is DGGITQSPKYLFRKEGQNVTLSCEQNLNHDAMYWYRQDPGQGLRLIYYSQIVNDFQKGDIAEGYSVSREKKESFPLTVTSAQKNPTAFYLCASTGQGYNEQFFGPGTRLTVL.

CDR3 DNA sequence: TGCAGCACTAGACAGGGCATGAACACTGAAGCTTTCTTT. As protein: CSTRQGMNTEAFF. The chain uses TRBV29-1 and TRBJ1-1, with 7 nucleotides matching TRBD1. V lost 8 bases, J lost 0 bases, and 6 bases stayed unmatched. From germline, CDR1 is SQVTM and CDR2 ANQGSEA. CDR3 length: 13 amino acids.

This clone has just a few counts. The chain employs TRBV7-9 and TRBJ1-2; D perhaps matches TRBD1 (6 bases). Between the trimmed V and J ends, which lost 5 bases and 4 bases, there was a span of 14 bases. The CDR3 is made up of 14 amino acids. Germline V gene lookup returns CDR1 SEHNR and CDR2 FQNEAQ (reference sequence). The chain's CDR3 is CASSPNRAGYGYTF. CDR3 sequence (DNA): TGTGCCAGCAGCCCGAACAGGGCCGGCTATGGCTACACCTTC.

V is TRBV5-1 and J is TRBJ1-1; a weak D match, TRBD1 (5 bases). V shed 0 bases and J shed 1 base, with 10 bases lying between them. Germline CDR1 is SGHRS and CDR2 is YFSETQ. CDR3 length: 15 residues. In DNA form, the CDR3 reads TGCGCCAGCAGCTTGGGTAGGGGTTCGAACACTGAAGCTTTCTTT. Translation gives CASSLGRGSNTEAFF.

This chain links TRBV4-1 with TRBJ1-2, with 8 bases matching TRBD1. Germline assignment: CDR1 MGHRA and CDR2 YSYEKL. This CDR3 is built from 12 residues. J gave up 5 bases and V 7 bases, and 3 bases lay outside the gene matches. As DNA, the CDR3 is TGCGCCAGCAACCAGGGGGCGTATGGCTACACCTTC. Encoded protein: CASNQGAYGYTF.